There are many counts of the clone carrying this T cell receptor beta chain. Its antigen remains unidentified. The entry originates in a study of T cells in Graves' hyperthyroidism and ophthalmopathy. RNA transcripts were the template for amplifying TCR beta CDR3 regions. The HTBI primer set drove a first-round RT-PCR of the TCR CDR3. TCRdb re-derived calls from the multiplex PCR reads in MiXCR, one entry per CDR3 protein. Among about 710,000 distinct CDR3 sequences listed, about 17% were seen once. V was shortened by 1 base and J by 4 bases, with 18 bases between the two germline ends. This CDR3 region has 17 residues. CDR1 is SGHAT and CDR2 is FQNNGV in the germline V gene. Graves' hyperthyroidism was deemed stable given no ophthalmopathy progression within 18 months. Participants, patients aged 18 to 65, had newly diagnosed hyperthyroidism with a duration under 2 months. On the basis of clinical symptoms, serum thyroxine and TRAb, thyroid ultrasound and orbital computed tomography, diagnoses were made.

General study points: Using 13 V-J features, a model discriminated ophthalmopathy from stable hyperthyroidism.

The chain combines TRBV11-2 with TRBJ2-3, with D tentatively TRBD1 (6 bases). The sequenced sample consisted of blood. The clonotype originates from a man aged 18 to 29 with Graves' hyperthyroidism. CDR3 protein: CASSLVVGRGPADTQYF. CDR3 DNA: TGTGCCAGCAGCTTAGTTGTAGGCAGGGGACCGGCAGATACGCAGTATTTT.